The 3 T cell receptor beta chains listed next were all sequenced from one sample in a study of post-analysis software for immune sequencing data. The study's findings and limits: Four or five TRBV segments, TRBV5-6, TRBV5-1 and TRBV20-1 among them, were found more frequent in patients than controls.

No antigen has been assigned to these receptors. Prepared TCR beta cDNA libraries contained unique molecular identifiers. TCRdb called the PCR reads again in MiXCR, with one record for every CDR3 protein. This sample has roughly 600,000 distinct CDR3 sequences, with roughly 47% found just once. Sequencing input: blood. Receptors originate from a girl aged 5-17 years with multiple sclerosis.

As regards this clonotype: At one end the junction does not follow the germline gene, possibly because of a read error. V and J are TRBV10-3 and TRBJ2-3; 10 nucleotides align to TRBD2. Germline V lookup: CDR1 ENHRY, CDR2 SYGVKD. The CDR3 has 14 amino acids. CDR3 protein: CAISEPSGRDMQYF. Here the CDR3 DNA reads TGTGCCATCAGTGAGCCTAGCGGGAGAGATATGCAGTATTTT.

V usage is TRBV27 and J usage is TRBJ2-5; D ambiguous. This CDR3 region has 14 residues. In germline, CDR1 is MNHEY, CDR2 SMNVEV (reference sequence). V was clipped by 2 bases and J by 0 bases, with 7 bases between them. The CDR3 bases are TGTGCCAGCAGTTTAGCGCCGAACCAAGAGACCCAGTACTTC. This sequence encodes CASSLAPNQETQYF.

V and J are TRBV30 and TRBJ2-1, with D possibly matching TRBD1 (5 bases). This CDR3 has 13 residues. V lost 3 bases and J 3 bases, leaving 9 bases between the germline ends. The germline V gene encodes CDR1 GTSNPN and CDR2 SVGIG (reference sequence). CDR3 sequence (DNA): TGTGCCTGGAGCCCCGACAGCTACAATGAGCAGTTCTTC. This sequence encodes CAWSPDSYNEQFF.